Given below is one T cell receptor beta chain in context. Between the trimmed V and J ends, which lost 4 bases and 7 bases, there was a span of 20 bases. The CDR3 extends over 15 amino acids. From germline, CDR1 is MGHRA and CDR2 YSYEKL. The sample is drawn from a study of blood T cells in healthy people across ages. Study-level background: About one barcoded beta molecule was captured per two T cells (by template switching).

Using a J-beta primer mix together with a sample-barcoded 5' primer, a second PCR was run for roughly 6 to 12 cycles. A single record per CDR3 protein comes from TCRdb applying MiXCR to the 5' RACE reads. The table records about 1.1 million distinct CDR3 sequences, around two fifths of them present only once. The source material was blood. The rearrangement uses TRBV4-1 and TRBJ2-7, with D possibly TRBD2 on 6 matching bases. The TCR comes from a young man in good health. CDR3 sequence: CASSPGTDSYNEQYF. The CDR3 DNA reads TGCGCCAGCAGCCCGGGGACTGACTCCTACAATGAGCAGTACTTC.